One and the same sample provided the 10 T cell receptor beta chains below, sequenced in a study of cytomegalovirus exposure and HLA in healthy donors (dated by TCRdb to 2015 to 2018). Receptors were amplified or captured by the immunoSEQ multiplex PCR assay. The multiplex PCR relied on a mix of 60 forward primers for TCR Vbeta segments and 13 reverse primers for TCR Jbeta segments. TCRdb holds this immuneACCESS table with in-frame rearrangements only. Some clones are missing; in checked studies, unresolved V genes explain under half, and the rest has no known cause. Across this sample there are tens of thousands of clones, with approximately 60% seen only once. 5.9% of the sample rests with the top ten. Sequencing was performed on PBMCs. The receptors come from a boy aged 10-17 years in good health and CMV-seropositive.

This clone was seen only a few times. The chain employs TRBV6-5 and TRBJ2-1, with TRBD1 identical over 7 bases. The V and J ends lost 6 bases and 13 bases, in that order; junction bases with no gene match: 9. Germline loops: CDR1 MNHEY, CDR2 SVGAGI. This CDR3 region has 12 residues. Written as DNA, the CDR3 is TGTGCCAGCAGAAAGACCGGGACAGTTCAGTTCTTC. Translating gives CASRKTGTVQFF.

V gene TRBV29-1 combines with J gene TRBJ2-1; 10 nucleotides align to TRBD1. Germline assignment: CDR1 SQVTM and CDR2 ANQGSEA. The CDR3 runs to 16 residues. J gave up 7 bases and V 1 base, and 10 bases lay outside the gene matches. The CDR3 coding sequence is TGCAGCGTTGAAGGCCCGGGACAGGGGCAATTGAATGAGCAGTTCTTC. Amino acids: CSVEGPGQGQLNEQFF.

This chain connects TRBV19 to TRBJ1-5; 9 bases agree with TRBD1. The CDR3 totals 15 residues. The junction had 8 bases not matched to a gene; V was cut back by 9 bases and J by 2 bases. The germline gives CDR1 LNHDA, CDR2 SQIVND (reference sequence). CDR3 in amino acids: CASRGDRVRNQPQHF. CDR3 DNA: TGTGCCAGCCGAGGGGACAGGGTTCGCAATCAGCCCCAGCATTTT.

The chain couples TRBV29-1 to TRBJ2-3; D might be TRBD2 (5 bases). The CDR3 consists of 14 residues. CDR1 and CDR2 from the germline V gene are SQVTM and ANQGSEA. V was shortened by 5 bases and J by 1 base, with 13 bases between the two germline ends. The CDR3: CSVRGLTRTDTQYF. The CDR3 DNA is TGCAGCGTTCGGGGTTTGACACGCACAGATACGCAGTATTTT.

In its sample, this clone was seen a few times. The chain's CDR3 is CASSDRGHETLNYGYTF. CDR3 in DNA: TGTGCCAGCAGTGACAGGGGCCACGAAACACTTAACTATGGCTACACCTTC. The chain employs TRBV6-4 and TRBJ1-2; possible D gene TRBD1, 5 bases. The CDR3 is made up of 17 amino acids. V lost 2 bases, J lost 1 base, and 17 bases lay in between. In germline, CDR1 is MRHNA, CDR2 SNTAGT.

The chain has TRBV30 and TRBJ2-1, with D perhaps matching TRBD1 (6 bases). In germline, CDR1 is GTSNPN, CDR2 SVGIG (reference sequence). The V end was cut by 0 bases, the J end by 8 bases, with 17 bases between. This CDR3 is built from 15 residues. In DNA form, the CDR3 reads TGTGCCTGGAGTGTAGGACCCAGGGGAATCCATGAGCAGTTCTTC. Its translation is CAWSVGPRGIHEQFF.

This clone was seen a single time. J is TRBJ2-5 and V is TRBV19; D perhaps matches TRBD2 (5 bases). V gave up 6 bases and J gave up 7 bases, with 6 bases separating them. From germline, CDR1 is LNHDA and CDR2 SQIVND (reference sequence). This CDR3 contains 10 residues. CDR3 protein: CASSLATQYF. The CDR3 bases are TGTGCCAGTAGCCTAGCGACCCAGTACTTC.

The chain has TRBV27 and TRBJ2-3; D remains ambiguous. V lost 1 base, J lost 0 bases, and 5 bases lay in between. This CDR3 has 14 amino acids. Germline CDR1 MNHEY, CDR2 SMNVEV (reference sequence). The CDR3, as DNA: TGTGCCAGCAGTTTATGGCCAAGCACAGATACGCAGTATTTT. Amino acids: CASSLWPSTDTQYF.

The chain couples TRBV5-1 to TRBJ1-1; 8 bases are a match to TRBD1. Germline CDR1 is SGHRS and CDR2 is YFSETQ. Unmatched junction bases numbered 4, after V lost 3 bases and J lost 0 bases. The CDR3 spans 15 residues. The DNA for the CDR3 is TGCGCCAGCAGCTCAGACAGGGGAATGAACACTGAAGCTTTCTTT. It yields the protein CASSSDRGMNTEAFF. The whole variable domain, filled in from reference TRBV5-1 and TRBJ1-1, reads KAGVTQTPRYLIKTRGQQVTLSCSPISGHRSVSWYQQTPGQGLQFLFEYFSETQRNKGNFPGRFSGRQFSNSRSEMNVSTLELGDSALYLCASSSDRGMNTEAFFGQGTRLTVV.

The chain is built from TRBV29-1 and TRBJ1-2, with a possible D match to TRBD1 (6 bases). From germline, CDR1 is SQVTM and CDR2 ANQGSEA. V gave up 5 bases and J gave up 8 bases, with 12 bases separating them. CDR3 length equals 11 residues. Here the CDR3 reads CSVYRVNGYTF. The CDR3 bases are TGCAGCGTTTACAGGGTTAACGGCTACACCTTC.